Ten or more counts support the clone carrying this TCR beta chain. Its antigen remains unknown. This specimen comes from a study of metastatic and nonmetastatic thyroid tumors. Turning to the study itself: It was across blood and tumor or nodule tissue from malignant and benign thyroid patients that repertoires were compared. Study-level findings and limits: Versus benign nodules, malignant thyroid tumors reportedly had significantly higher TCR beta diversity, in blood and tumor.

All patients were treatment-naive before thyroid surgery. Germline assignment: CDR1 SGHRS and CDR2 YFSETQ. The CDR3 is made up of 19 amino acids. V gave up 4 bases and J gave up 3 bases, with 28 bases separating them. TCRdb re-clonotyped the PCR reads via MiXCR. The sample records approximately 29,000 clones, about 15% being singletons. The clonotype comes from a female donor with papillary thyroid cancer or a benign thyroid nodule (not recorded which). Some clones in this sample may be carry-over from other donors' samples. J is TRBJ2-5 and V is TRBV5-1; D is perhaps TRBD1 (6 bases). Input material: blood. The CDR3 DNA is TGCGCCAGCAGCCAATACAGGGTACCCCCGAAAGACGGAAAAGAGACCCAGTACTTC. Its translation is CASSQYRVPPKDGKETQYF.